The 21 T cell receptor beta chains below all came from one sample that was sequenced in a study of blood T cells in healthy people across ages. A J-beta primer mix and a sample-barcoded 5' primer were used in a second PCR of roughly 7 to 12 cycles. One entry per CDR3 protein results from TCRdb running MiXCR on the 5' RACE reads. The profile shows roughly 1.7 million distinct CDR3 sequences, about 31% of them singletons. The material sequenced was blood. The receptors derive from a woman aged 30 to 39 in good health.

CDR3 DNA: TGTGCCAGCAGCTTAGGGGTAGCGGCCCTGTCCTACGAGCAGTACTTC. Protein sequence: CASSLGVAALSYEQYF. The genes are TRBV7-2 and TRBJ2-7; possible D gene TRBD2, 6 bases. CDR3 size: 16 residues. Germline assignment: CDR1 SGHTA and CDR2 FQGNSA. V was clipped by 1 base and J by 1 base, with 14 bases between them.

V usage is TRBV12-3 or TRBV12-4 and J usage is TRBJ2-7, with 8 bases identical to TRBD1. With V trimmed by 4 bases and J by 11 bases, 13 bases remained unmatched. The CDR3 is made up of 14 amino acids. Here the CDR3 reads CASSSNLPGQVKYF. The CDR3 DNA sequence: TGTGCCAGCAGTTCCAACCTACCGGGACAGGTAAAGTACTTC.

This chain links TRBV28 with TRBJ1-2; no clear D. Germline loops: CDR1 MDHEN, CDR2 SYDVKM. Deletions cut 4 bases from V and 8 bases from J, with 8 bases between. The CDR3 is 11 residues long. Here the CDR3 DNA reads TGTGCCAGCAGTTCCCCGGTGGGCTACACCTTC. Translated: CASSSPVGYTF.

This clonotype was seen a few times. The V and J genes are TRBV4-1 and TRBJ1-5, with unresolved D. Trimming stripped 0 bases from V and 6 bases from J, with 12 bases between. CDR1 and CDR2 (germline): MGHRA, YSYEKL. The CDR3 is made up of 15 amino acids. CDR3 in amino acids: CASSQDKSGSQPQHF. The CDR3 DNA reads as TGCGCCAGCAGCCAAGATAAGTCGGGGTCTCAGCCCCAGCATTTT.

CDR3 in DNA: TGTGCCTGGACCAGGGACAGGGGGACCTCCTACGAGCAGTACTTC. Translating gives CAWTRDRGTSYEQYF. V gene TRBV30 combines with J gene TRBJ2-7; 11 bases are shared with TRBD1. This CDR3 comprises 15 residues. Germline V gene sequence: CDR1 GTSNPN, CDR2 SVGIG (reference sequence). After removal of 4 bases from V and 0 bases from J, the junction contained 5 bases not matched to a gene.

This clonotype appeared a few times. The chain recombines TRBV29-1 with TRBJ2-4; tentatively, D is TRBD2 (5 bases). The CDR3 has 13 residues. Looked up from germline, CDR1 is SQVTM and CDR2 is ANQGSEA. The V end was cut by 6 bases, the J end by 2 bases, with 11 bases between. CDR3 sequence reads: CSVLGETKNIQYF. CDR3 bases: TGCAGCGTCCTCGGGGAGACCAAAAACATTCAGTACTTC.

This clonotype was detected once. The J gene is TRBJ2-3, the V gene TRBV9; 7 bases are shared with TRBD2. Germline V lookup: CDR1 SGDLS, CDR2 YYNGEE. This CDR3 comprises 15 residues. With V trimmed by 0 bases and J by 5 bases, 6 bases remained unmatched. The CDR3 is CASSVAGPGGDTQYF. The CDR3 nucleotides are TGTGCCAGCAGCGTAGCGGGTCCGGGGGGAGATACGCAGTATTTT.

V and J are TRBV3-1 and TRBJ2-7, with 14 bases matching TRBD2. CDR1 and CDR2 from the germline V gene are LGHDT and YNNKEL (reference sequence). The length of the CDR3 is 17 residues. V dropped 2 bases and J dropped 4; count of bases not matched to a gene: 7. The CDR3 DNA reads TGTGCCAGCAGCCAACCTGGGACTAGCGGGAGAGGGTACGAGCAGTACTTC. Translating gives CASSQPGTSGRGYEQYF.

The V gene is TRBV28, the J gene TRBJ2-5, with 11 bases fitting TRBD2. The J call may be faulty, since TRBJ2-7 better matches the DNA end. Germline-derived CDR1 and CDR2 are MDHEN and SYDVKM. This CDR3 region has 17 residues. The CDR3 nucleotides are TGTGCCAGCAGTTTATTCCCTCGAACTAGCGGGAGCAACGAGCAGTACTTC. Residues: CASSLFPRTSGSNEQYF.

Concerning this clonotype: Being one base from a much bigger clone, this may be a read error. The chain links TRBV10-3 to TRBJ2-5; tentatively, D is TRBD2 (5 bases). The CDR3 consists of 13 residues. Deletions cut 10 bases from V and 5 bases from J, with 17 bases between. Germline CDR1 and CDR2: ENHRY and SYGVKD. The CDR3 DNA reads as TGTGCCAGCCAACGGGCAGCGGAGGAGACCCAGTACTTC. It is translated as CASQRAAEETQYF.

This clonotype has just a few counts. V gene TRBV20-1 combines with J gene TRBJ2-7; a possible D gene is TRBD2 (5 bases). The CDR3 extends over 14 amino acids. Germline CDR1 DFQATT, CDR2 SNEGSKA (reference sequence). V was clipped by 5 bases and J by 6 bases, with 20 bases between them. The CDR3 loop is CSAPILSSLGEQYF. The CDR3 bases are TGCAGTGCTCCCATCCTATCTAGCCTCGGCGAGCAGTACTTC.

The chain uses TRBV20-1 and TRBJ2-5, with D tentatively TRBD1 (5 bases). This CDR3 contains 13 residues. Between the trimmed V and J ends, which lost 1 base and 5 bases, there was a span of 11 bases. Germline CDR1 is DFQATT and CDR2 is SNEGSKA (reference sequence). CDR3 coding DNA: TGCAGTGCTAGAGGACAGCTTGGCGAGACCCAGTACTTC. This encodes CSARGQLGETQYF.

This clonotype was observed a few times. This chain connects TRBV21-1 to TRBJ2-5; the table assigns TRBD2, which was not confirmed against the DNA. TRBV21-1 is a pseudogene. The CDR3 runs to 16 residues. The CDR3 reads CASSKDLLAGQETQYF. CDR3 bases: TGTGCCAGCAGCAAAGATCTCCTAGCGGGGCAAGAGACCCAGTACTTC.

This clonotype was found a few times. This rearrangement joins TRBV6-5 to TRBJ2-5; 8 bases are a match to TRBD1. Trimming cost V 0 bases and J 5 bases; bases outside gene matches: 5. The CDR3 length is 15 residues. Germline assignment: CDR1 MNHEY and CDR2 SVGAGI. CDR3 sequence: CASSYSRTGWETQYF. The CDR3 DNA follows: TGTGCCAGCAGTTACTCCAGGACAGGGTGGGAGACCCAGTACTTC.

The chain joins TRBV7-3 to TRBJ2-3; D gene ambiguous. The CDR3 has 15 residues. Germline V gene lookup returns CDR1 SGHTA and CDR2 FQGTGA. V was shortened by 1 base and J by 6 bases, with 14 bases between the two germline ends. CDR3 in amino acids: CASSLIPGPPDTQYF. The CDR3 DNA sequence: TGTGCCAGCAGCTTAATTCCCGGTCCCCCGGATACGCAGTATTTT. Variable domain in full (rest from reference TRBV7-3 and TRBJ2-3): GAGVSQTPSNKVTEKGKYVELRCDPISGHTALYWYRQSLGQGPEFLIYFQGTGAADDSGLPNDRFFAVRPEGSVSTLKIQRTERGDSAVYLCASSLIPGPPDTQYFGPGTRLTVL.

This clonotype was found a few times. For the CDR3, the DNA is TGTGCCAGCAGCCCTTGGACAGGCGGCCCTTATAATTCACCCCTCCACTTT. Its protein product is CASSPWTGGPYNSPLHF. The V call is TRBV7-8, the J call TRBJ1-6; 7 positions match TRBD1. Trimming at V came to 5 bases and at J to 4 bases, leaving 11 bases not matched to a gene. There are 17 residues in the CDR3. Germline V gene lookup returns CDR1 SGHVS and CDR2 FQNEAQ.

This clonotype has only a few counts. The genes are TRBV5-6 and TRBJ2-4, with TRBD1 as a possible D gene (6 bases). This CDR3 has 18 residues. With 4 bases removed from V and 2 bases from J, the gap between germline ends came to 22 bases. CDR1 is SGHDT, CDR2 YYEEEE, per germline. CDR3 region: CASSPRTRGEESKNIQYF. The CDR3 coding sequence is TGTGCCAGCAGCCCGAGGACCAGGGGAGAAGAATCCAAAAACATTCAGTACTTC.

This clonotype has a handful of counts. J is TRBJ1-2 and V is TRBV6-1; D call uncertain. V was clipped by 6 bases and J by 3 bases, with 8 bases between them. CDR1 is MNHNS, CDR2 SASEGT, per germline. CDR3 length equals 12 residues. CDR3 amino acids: CASSWVDYGYTF. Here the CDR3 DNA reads TGTGCCAGCAGCTGGGTGGACTATGGCTACACCTTC.

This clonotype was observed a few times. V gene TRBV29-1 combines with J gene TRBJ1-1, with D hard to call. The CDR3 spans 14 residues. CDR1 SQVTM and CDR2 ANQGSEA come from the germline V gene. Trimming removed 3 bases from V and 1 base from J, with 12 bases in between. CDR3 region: CSVDPWKGNTEAFF. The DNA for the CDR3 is TGCAGCGTTGATCCTTGGAAGGGGAACACTGAAGCTTTCTTT.

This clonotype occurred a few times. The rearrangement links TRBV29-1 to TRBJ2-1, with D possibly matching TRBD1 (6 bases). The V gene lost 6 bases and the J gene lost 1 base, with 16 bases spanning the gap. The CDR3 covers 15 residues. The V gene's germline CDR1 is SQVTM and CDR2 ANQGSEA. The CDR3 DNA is TGCAGCGTAGACGGGACAAAGGGGTCCTACAATGAGCAGTTCTTC. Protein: CSVDGTKGSYNEQFF.

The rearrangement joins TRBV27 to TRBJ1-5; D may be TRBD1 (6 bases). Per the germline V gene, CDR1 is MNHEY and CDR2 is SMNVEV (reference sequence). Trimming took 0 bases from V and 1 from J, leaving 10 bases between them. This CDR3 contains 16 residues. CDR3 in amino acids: CASSLSRTASNQPQHF. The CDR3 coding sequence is TGTGCCAGCAGTTTATCCAGGACAGCAAGCAATCAGCCCCAGCATTTT.